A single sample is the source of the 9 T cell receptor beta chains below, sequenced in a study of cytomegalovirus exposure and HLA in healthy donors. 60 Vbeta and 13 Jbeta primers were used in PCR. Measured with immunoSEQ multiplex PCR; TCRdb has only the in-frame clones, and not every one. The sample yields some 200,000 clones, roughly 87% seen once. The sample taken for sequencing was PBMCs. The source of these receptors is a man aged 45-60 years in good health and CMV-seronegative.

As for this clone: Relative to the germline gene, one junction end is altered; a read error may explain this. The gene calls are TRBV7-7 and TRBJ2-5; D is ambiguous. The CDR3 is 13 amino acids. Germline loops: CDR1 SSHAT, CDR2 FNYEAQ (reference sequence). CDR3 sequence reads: CASSFTPRETQYF. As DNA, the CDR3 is TGTGCTAGCAGCTTTACTCCGCGGGAGACCCAGTACTTC.

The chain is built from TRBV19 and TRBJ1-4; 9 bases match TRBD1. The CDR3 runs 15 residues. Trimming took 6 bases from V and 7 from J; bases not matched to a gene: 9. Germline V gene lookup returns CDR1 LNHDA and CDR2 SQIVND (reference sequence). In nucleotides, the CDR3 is TGTGCCAGTAGAACCACAGGGGGCGGAGGTGAAAAACTGTTTTTT. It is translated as CASRTTGGGGEKLFF.

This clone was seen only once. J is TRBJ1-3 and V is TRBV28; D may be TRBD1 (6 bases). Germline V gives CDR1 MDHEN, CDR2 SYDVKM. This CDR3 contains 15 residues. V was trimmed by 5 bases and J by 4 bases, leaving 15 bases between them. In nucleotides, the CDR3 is TGTGCCAGCAGTGCCGCCGGGACACCAGGAAACACCATATATTTT. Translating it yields CASSAAGTPGNTIYF.

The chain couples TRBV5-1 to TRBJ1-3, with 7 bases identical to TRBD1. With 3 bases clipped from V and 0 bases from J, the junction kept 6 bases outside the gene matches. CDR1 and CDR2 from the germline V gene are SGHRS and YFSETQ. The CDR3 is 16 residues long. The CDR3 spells CASSSLDRTSGNTIYF. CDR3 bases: TGCGCCAGCAGCTCCTTGGACAGGACCTCTGGAAACACCATATATTTT.

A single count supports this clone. The CDR3 nucleotides read TGCGCCAGCAGACGAGAGCTGAACTATGGCTACACCTTC. It codes for CASRRELNYGYTF. The rearrangement uses TRBV5-1 and TRBJ1-2; no clear D. Germline loops: CDR1 SGHRS, CDR2 YFSETQ. CDR3 length equals 13 residues. Between the trimmed V and J ends, which lost 5 bases and 2 bases, there was a span of 10 bases.

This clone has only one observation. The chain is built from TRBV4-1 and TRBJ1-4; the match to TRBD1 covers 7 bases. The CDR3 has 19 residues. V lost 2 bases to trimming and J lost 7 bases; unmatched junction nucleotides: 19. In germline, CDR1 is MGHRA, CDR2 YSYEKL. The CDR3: CASSQPTGSKTDWGEKLFF. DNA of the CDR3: TGCGCCAGCAGCCAACCGACAGGGAGTAAAACGGATTGGGGTGAAAAACTGTTTTTT.

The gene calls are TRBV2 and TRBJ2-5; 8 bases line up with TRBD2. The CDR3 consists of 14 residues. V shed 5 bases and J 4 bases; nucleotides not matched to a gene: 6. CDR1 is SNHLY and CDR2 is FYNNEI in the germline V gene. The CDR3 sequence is CASSQMTSAETQYF. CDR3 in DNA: TGTGCCAGCAGTCAAATGACTAGCGCAGAGACCCAGTACTTC. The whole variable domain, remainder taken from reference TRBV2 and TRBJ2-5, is EPEVTQTPSHQVTQMGQEVILRCVPISNHLYFYWYRQILGQKVEFLVSFYNNEISEKSEIFDDQFSVERPDGSNFTLKIRSTKLEDSAMYFCASSQMTSAETQYFGPGTRLLVL.

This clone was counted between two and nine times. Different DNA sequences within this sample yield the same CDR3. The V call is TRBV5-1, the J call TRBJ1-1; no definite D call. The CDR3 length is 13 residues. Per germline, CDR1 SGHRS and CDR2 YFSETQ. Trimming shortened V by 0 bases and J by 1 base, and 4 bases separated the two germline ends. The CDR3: CASSLAGNTEAFF. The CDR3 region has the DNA TGCGCCAGCAGCTTGGCGGGGAACACTGAAGCTTTCTTT.

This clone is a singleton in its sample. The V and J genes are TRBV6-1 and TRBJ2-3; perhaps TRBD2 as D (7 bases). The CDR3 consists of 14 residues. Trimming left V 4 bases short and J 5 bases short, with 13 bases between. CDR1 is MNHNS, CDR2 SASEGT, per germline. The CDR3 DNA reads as TGTGCCAGCAGTGTCCAAGGGGGGGGAGATACGCAGTATTTT. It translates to CASSVQGGGDTQYF.